This TCR beta chain was found in a study of T cell responses to AZD1222 COVID-19 vaccine (dated by TCRdb to the early 2020s). General notes on the study: TCR sequencing was performed for 233 trial participants, of whom 207 were given two doses of AZD1222 and around 25 were given two doses of MenACWY control vaccine. Trial participants were enrolled by age into 18-55, 56-69 and 70-plus year subgroups, with roughly 150, 30 and 60 TCR-sequenced participants respectively. Points the paper makes about the study in general: No day 14 peak-response samples were available, so repertoires were characterized only after the peak T cell response. Conclusions about previously exposed vaccinees are limited, since just five to seven AZD1222 recipients were seropositive for SARS-CoV-2 at baseline. Spike-specific TCR breadth and depth rose significantly after two AZD1222 doses compared with day 0 and with MenACWY recipients. Most participants were white British and females outnumbered males, and the authors suggested that clonal diversity may have been underestimated. The vaccine-associated CD4 TCRs covered the entire spike protein, and the dominant responses fell in regions 160-218 and 743-854. Nearly half of unique spike-specific TCRs reportedly recognized epitopes outside regions mutated in the B.1.351 and B.1.1.7 variants. The 56-69-year group was small, and its depth increase did not reach significance, likely because of low power.

CDR1 is given as MGHRA and CDR2 as YSYEKL, both from the germline V gene. Trimming costs V 1 base and J 0 bases, and their ends lie 7 bases apart. There are 15 amino acids in the CDR3, from cysteine to phenylalanine inclusive. The retained sequence is limited to the CDR3, 45 bases, with the frame set at the first base. The CDR3 regions of human TCRbeta chains were subjected to immunosequencing. Processing in the source paper ran as follows. Repertoire TCRs were matched against a reference library of SARS-CoV-2-specific TCRs generated with the MIRA antigen-specificity platform. Breadth was defined as the fraction of unique TCRs that were SARS-CoV-2-associated, and depth was defined as the fraction of total T cells that were SARS-CoV-2-associated. Using the MIRA data, each spike-specific TCR was assigned both to the spike region to which the TCR was reactive and to a CD4 or CD8 class. Log10-transformed breadth and depth values were compared by one-way ANOVA with Sidak's multiple comparisons tests. The table was pulled from immuneACCESS by TCRdb, which kept in-frame rearrangements only. Such tables lose some clones; where checked, under half of the loss comes from unresolved V genes, and the rest has no known cause. The D gene and trimming were derived from the DNA, and the V and J assignments and clone size from that table. The sample data list over 150,000 clones, and more than 75% of these were observed just once. The top ten constitute about 4.3% of the sample.

The meaning of the sample's time point label: about 28 days (+/-7) after the second vaccine dose. AZD1222 recipients given second doses at about 4 weeks or at about 12 weeks were pooled, since spike-specific TCR depth and breadth were not found to differ between the two schedules. Vaccinee samples were obtained from the UK trials COV001 and COV002, which included a single-blind randomized controlled phase 2/3 trial of AZD1222 (ChAdOx1 nCoV-19) in healthy adults. Trial participant PBMC samples were collected at day 0 and day 28 after the second dose for TCRbeta chain sequencing. Remarks on this clone: Its antigen is still unknown. Per-nucleotide qualities are absent, and no much larger clonotype sits a single base away.

The receptor's source is an adult who received the AZD1222 COVID-19 vaccine. The sequences come from peripheral blood, collected 28 days after the second AZD1222 dose. Recombination joined TRBV4-1 with TRBJ2-1; a confident D gene designation cannot be given. The nucleotides read TGCGCCAGCAGCCAAGGGACCTACTCCTACAATGAGCAGTTCTTC. This sequence encodes CASSQGTYSYNEQFF.